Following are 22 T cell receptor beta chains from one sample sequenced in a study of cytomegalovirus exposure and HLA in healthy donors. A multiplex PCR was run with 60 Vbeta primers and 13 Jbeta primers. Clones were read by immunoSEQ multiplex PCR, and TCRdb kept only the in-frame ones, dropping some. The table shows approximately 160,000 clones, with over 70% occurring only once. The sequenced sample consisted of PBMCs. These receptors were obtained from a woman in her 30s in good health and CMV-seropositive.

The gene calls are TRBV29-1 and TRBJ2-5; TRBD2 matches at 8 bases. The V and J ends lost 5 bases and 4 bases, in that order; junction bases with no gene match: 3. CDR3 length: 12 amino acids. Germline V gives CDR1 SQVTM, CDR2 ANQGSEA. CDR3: CSVHSGGETQYF. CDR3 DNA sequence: TGCAGCGTTCACAGCGGGGGAGAGACCCAGTACTTC.

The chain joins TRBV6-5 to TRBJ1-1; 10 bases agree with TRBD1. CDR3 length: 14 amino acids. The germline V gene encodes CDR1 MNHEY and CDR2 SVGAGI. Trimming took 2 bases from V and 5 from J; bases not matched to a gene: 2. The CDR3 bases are TGTGCCAGCAGTTACCCGGACAGGGGGACTGAAGCTTTCTTT. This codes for CASSYPDRGTEAFF.

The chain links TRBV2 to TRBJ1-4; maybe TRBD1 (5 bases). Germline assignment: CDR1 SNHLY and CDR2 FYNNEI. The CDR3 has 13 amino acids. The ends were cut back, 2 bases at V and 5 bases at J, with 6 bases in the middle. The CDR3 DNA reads TGTGCCAGCAGTGAAAAGGGGAATGAAAAACTGTTTTTT. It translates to CASSEKGNEKLFF. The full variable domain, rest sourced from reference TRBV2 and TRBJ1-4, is EPEVTQTPSHQVTQMGQEVILRCVPISNHLYFYWYRQILGQKVEFLVSFYNNEISEKSEIFDDQFSVERPDGSNFTLKIRSTKLEDSAMYFCASSEKGNEKLFFGSGTQLSVL.

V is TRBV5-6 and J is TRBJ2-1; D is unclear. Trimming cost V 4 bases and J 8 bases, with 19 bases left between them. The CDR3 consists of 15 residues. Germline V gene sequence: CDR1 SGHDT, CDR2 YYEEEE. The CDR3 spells CASSPSLPSPDEQFF. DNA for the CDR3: TGTGCCAGCAGCCCGTCCCTGCCCTCGCCGGATGAGCAGTTCTTC.

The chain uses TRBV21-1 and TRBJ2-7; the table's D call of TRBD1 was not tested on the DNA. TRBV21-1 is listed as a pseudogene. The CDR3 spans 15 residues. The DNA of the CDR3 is TGTGCCAGCAGAAAGTGGGGGACAGACCCTTACGAGCAGTACTTC. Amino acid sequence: CASRKWGTDPYEQYF.

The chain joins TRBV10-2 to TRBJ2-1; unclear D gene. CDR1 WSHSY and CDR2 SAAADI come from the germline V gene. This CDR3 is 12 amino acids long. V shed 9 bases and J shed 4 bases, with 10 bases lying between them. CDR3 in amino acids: CASADSYNEQFF. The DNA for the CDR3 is TGCGCCAGTGCCGACTCGTACAATGAGCAGTTCTTC.

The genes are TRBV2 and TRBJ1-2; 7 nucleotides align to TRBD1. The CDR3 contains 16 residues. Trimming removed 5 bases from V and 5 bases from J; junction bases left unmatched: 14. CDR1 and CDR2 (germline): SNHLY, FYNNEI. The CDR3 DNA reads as TGTGCCAGCAGTCCGGCGCCGGGACAGCCGGGATATGGCTACACCTTC. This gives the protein CASSPAPGQPGYGYTF.

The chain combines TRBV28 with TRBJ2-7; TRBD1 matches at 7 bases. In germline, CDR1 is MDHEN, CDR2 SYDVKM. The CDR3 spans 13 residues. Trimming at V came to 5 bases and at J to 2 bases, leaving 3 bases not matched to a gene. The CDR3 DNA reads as TGTGCCAGCAGTGGACAGGAGCCCTACGAGCAGTACTTC. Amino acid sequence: CASSGQEPYEQYF.

The CDR3 nucleotides read TGTGCCAGCAGTTTCCCCTTAGGGGCCCACTTTTTTGCAACTAATGAAAAACTGTTTTTT. Encoded protein: CASSFPLGAHFFATNEKLFF. V and J are TRBV28 and TRBJ1-4, with D tentatively TRBD1 (5 bases). The length of the CDR3 is 20 residues. Trimming stripped 3 bases from V and 0 bases from J, with 23 bases between. CDR1 and CDR2 from the germline V gene are MDHEN and SYDVKM.

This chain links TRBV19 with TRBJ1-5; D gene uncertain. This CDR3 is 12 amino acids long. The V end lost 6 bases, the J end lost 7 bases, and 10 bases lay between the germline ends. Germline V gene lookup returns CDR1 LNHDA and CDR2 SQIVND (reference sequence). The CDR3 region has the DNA TGTGCCAGTAGGGAGGGAGACCAGCCCCAGCATTTT. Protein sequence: CASREGDQPQHF.

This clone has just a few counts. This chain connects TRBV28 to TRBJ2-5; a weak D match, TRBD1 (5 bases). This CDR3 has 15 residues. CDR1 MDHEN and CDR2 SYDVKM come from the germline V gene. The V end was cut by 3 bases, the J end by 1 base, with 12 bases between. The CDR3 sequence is CASSFMWGSQETQYF. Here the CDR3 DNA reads TGTGCCAGCAGTTTTATGTGGGGCAGCCAAGAGACCCAGTACTTC.

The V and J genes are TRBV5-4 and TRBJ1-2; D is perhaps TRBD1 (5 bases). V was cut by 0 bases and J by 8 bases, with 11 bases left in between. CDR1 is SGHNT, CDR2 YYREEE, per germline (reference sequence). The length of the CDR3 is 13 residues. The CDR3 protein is CASSLGGGFGYTF. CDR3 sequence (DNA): TGTGCCAGCAGCTTGGGCGGGGGGTTCGGCTACACCTTC.

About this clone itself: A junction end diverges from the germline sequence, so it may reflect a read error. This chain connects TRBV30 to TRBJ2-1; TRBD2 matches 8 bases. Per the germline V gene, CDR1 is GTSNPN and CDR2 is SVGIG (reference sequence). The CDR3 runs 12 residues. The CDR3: CACSATSVEQFF. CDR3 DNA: TGTGCCTGCAGTGCGACTAGCGTTGAGCAGTTCTTC.

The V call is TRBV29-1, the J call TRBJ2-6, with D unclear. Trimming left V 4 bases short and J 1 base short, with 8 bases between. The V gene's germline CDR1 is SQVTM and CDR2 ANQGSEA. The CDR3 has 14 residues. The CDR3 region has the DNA TGCAGCGTTGCCCCGAGATCTGGGGCCAACGTCCTGACTTTC. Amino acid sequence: CSVAPRSGANVLTF.

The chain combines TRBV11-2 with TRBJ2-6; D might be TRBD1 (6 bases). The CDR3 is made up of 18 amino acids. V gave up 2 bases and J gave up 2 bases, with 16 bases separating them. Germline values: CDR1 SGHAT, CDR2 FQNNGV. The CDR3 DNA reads TGTGCCAGCAGCTTACCCCTCGGGCAGGGGACTGGGGCCAACGTCCTGACTTTC. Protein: CASSLPLGQGTGANVLTF. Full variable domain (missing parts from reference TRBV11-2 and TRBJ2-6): EAGVAQSPRYKIIEKRQSVAFWCNPISGHATLYWYQQILGQGPKLLIQFQNNGVVDDSQLPKDRFSAERLKGVDSTLKIQPAKLEDSAVYLCASSLPLGQGTGANVLTFGAGSRLTVL.

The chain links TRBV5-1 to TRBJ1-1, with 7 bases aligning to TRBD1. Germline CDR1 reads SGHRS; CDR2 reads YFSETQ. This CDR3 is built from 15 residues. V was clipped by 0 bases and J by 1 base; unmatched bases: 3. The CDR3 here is CASSLVPGGNTEAFF. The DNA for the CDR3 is TGCGCCAGCAGCTTGGTTCCAGGGGGGAACACTGAAGCTTTCTTT.

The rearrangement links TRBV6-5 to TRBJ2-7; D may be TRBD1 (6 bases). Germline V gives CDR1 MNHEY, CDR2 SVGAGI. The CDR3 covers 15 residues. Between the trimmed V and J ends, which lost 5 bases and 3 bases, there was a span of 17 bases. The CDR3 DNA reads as TGTGCCAGCAGTAGCACAGGGAGCAACGGCTACGAGCAGTACTTC. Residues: CASSSTGSNGYEQYF.

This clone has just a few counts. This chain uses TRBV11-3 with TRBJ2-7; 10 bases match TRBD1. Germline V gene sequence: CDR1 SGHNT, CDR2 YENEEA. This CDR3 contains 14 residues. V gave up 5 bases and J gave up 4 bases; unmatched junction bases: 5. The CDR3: CASSPGTGAYEQYF. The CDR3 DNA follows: TGTGCCAGCAGCCCCGGGACAGGGGCATACGAGCAGTACTTC.

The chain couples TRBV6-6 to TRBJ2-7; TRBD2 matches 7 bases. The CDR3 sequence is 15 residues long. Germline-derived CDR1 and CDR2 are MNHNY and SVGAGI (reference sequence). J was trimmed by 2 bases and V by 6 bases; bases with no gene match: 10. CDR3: CASRVLASGAYEQYF. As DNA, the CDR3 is TGTGCCAGCAGAGTACTAGCGTCGGGGGCCTACGAGCAGTACTTC.

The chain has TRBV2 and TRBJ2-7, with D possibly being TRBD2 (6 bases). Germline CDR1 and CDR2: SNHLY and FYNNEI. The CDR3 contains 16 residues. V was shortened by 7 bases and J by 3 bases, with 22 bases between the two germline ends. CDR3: CASTSTWGSGLYEQYF. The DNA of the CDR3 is TGTGCCAGCACCTCAACTTGGGGTAGCGGCCTCTACGAGCAGTACTTC.

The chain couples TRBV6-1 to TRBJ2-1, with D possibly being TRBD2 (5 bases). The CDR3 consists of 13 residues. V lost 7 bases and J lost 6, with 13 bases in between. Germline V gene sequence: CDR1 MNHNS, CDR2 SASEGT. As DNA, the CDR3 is TGTGCCAGCACCTTAGACGGGGTCAATGAGCAGTTCTTC. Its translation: CASTLDGVNEQFF.

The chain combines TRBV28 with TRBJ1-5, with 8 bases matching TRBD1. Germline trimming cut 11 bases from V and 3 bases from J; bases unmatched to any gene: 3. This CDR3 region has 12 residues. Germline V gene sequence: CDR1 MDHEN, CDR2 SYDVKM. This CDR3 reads CAGQGNNQPQHF. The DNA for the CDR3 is TGTGCCGGACAGGGTAACAATCAGCCCCAGCATTTT.